This record covers a single T cell receptor beta chain. Antigen: not known. The record originates from a study of regulatory T cells in long-lasting Graves disease. As for the study in general: Graves' patients who were just diagnosed had used antithyroid drugs for under 3 months. Notes on the study in general: The small sample size may have reduced accuracy.

Time point meaning: newly diagnosed GD, antithyroid drugs for less than 3 months. With RNA extracted from PBMCs as input, the TCR library was made. Looked up from germline, CDR1 is SEHNR and CDR2 is FQNEAQ (reference sequence). This CDR3 contains 14 residues. Trimming cost V 6 bases and J 11 bases, with 22 bases left between them. Arm-PCR with iRepertoire HTBI primers amplified the CDR3 regions for these TCR beta libraries. TCRdb reanalysed the multiplex PCR reads using MiXCR and keeps one entry per CDR3 protein. Of about 370,000 distinct CDR3 sequences detected, about a sixth appear once; the ten largest clones hold 22%.

This chain joins TRBV7-9 and TRBJ1-2, with D perhaps TRBD1 (5 bases). This clonotype was obtained from a female donor with Graves disease. Sample: peripheral blood mononuclear cells (PBMCs), taken at new diagnosis, from a patient treated with antithyroid drugs. CDR3 residues: CASRLDSNYGGYTF. Written as DNA, the CDR3 is TGTGCCAGCAGACTCGACAGTAACTATGGTGGTTACACCTTC.